The 32 T cell receptor beta chains below were found in one sample sequenced in a study of blood T cells in healthy people across ages. A second roughly 6 to 12 cycle PCR used barcoded and J-beta primers. TCRdb redid the calling of the 5' RACE reads with MiXCR, one entry per CDR3 protein. The sample has about 1.8 million distinct CDR3 sequences, around half seen once. The sample was blood. These receptors were collected from a woman in her thirties or forties in good health.

V gene TRBV14 combines with J gene TRBJ2-2; 8 nucleotides line up with TRBD1. Unmatched junction bases numbered 4, after V lost 0 bases and J lost 1 base. Germline V CDR1 and CDR2: SGHDN, FVKESK. The CDR3 has 17 residues. CDR3 bases: TGTGCCAGCAGCCAAGAGGGGGACAGGAGGAACACCGGGGAGCTGTTTTTT. This translates into CASSQEGDRRNTGELFF.

In its sample, this clonotype was seen a few times. The chain uses TRBV7-2 and TRBJ1-2; TRBD1 aligns across 8 bases. The CDR3 covers 14 residues. Losses at the gene ends were 5 bases for V and 4 bases for J; bases not matched to a gene: 6. The V gene's germline CDR1 is SGHTA and CDR2 FQGNSA. The CDR3 DNA reads as TGTGCCAGCAGCCAGAGGACAGGGACCTATGGCTACACCTTC. This gives the protein CASSQRTGTYGYTF.

The V call is TRBV4-3, the J call TRBJ2-1, with TRBD2 matching over 13 bases. The CDR3 totals 17 residues. J lost 9 bases, V lost 0 bases, and 8 bases had no gene match. CDR1 and CDR2 (germline): LGHNA, YSLEER. CDR3 sequence (DNA): TGCGCCAGCAGCCAAGACCGTAGACTAGCGGGGGGAGGTGAGCAGTTCTTC. It yields the protein CASSQDRRLAGGGEQFF.

This clonotype has just a few counts. The CDR3 sequence is CATSREQAIPYEQYF. CDR3 coding DNA: TGTGCCACCAGCAGAGAGCAGGCAATCCCCTACGAGCAGTACTTC. The rearrangement links TRBV15 to TRBJ2-7, with D uncertain. Germline CDR1 reads LNHNV; CDR2 reads YYDKDF (reference sequence). This CDR3 comprises 15 residues. The V gene lost 0 bases and the J gene lost 2 bases, with 11 bases spanning the gap.

This clonotype was counted once. V and J are TRBV14 and TRBJ2-7; 8 bases agree with TRBD1. Looked up from germline, CDR1 is SGHDN and CDR2 is FVKESK. CDR3 length equals 14 residues. With V trimmed by 5 bases and J by 7 bases, 10 bases remained unmatched. The CDR3 loop reads CASSATQGAWEQYF. CDR3 DNA sequence: TGTGCCAGCAGCGCAACGCAGGGGGCCTGGGAGCAGTACTTC.

This chain uses TRBV7-9 with TRBJ2-3, with unresolved D. This CDR3 comprises 16 residues. Germline V gene sequence: CDR1 SEHNR, CDR2 FQNEAQ (reference sequence). Trimming left V 5 bases short and J 3 bases short, with 18 bases between. The CDR3 sequence is CASSPYLVPRTDTQYF. The CDR3 nucleotides read TGTGCCAGCAGCCCCTACCTAGTTCCTCGAACAGATACGCAGTATTTT.

This clonotype was observed a few times. The chain recombines TRBV2 with TRBJ2-4, with 10 bases matching TRBD1. With the DNA end fitting TRBJ2-7 better, the J assignment may be wrong. This CDR3 region has 16 residues. The germline gives CDR1 SNHLY, CDR2 FYNNEI. The CDR3 loop reads CASSVVRTGGSYEQYF. The CDR3 DNA reads as TGTGCCAGCAGTGTGGTGAGGACAGGGGGTTCCTACGAGCAGTACTTC.

This clonotype has more than one count but fewer than ten. The J gene is TRBJ1-2, the V gene TRBV7-8; tentative D call: TRBD1 (5 bases). V dropped 3 bases and J dropped 3 bases, with 20 bases sitting between them. Germline V gives CDR1 SGHVS, CDR2 FQNEAQ. The CDR3 is 17 residues long. In DNA, the CDR3 is TGTGCCAGCAGCTTCGACGAGGCGGGGGGGATTGACTATGGCTACACCTTC. This sequence encodes CASSFDEAGGIDYGYTF.

This chain joins TRBV5-1 and TRBJ2-7, with 8 bases lining up with TRBD1. The junction had 12 bases not matched to a gene; V was cut back by 1 base and J by 3 bases. The CDR3 loop spans 17 amino acids. The germline V gene encodes CDR1 SGHRS and CDR2 YFSETQ. The CDR3 region has the DNA TGCGCCAGCAGCTTGTGGCCATTGGGACAGGTCAACTACGAGCAGTACTTC. Translated, it gives CASSLWPLGQVNYEQYF.

CDR3 protein: CASSLATGWEQYF. The CDR3 DNA reads TGTGCCAGCAGTTTAGCGACAGGGTGGGAGCAGTACTTC. The rearrangement joins TRBV12-3 or TRBV12-4 to TRBJ2-7; 7 bases match TRBD1. V gave up 0 bases and J gave up 7 bases; unmatched junction bases: 3. This CDR3 spans 13 amino acids.

CDR3 residues: CASSQRTGLLGANVLTF. The CDR3 region has the DNA TGCGCCAGCAGTCAACGAACGGGGCTCTTGGGGGCCAACGTCCTGACTTTC. J is TRBJ2-6 and V is TRBV5-1; tentatively, D is TRBD1 or TRBD2 (5 bases each). Per germline, CDR1 SGHRS and CDR2 YFSETQ. The CDR3 is made up of 17 amino acids. With 5 bases removed from V and 4 bases from J, the gap between germline ends came to 19 bases.

About this clonotype: Germline is not matched at one junction end, which may reflect a read error. V gene TRBV29-1 combines with J gene TRBJ2-3, with a possible D match to TRBD1 (6 bases). The CDR3 sequence is 15 residues long. Germline V CDR1 and CDR2: SQVTM, ANQGSEA. CDR3 loop: CNVEGTQTSTDTQYF. The CDR3, as DNA: TGCAACGTTGAAGGGACACAAACTAGCACAGATACGCAGTATTTT.

Of note for this clonotype: At one end the junction does not follow the germline gene, possibly because of a read error. The V call is TRBV6-5, the J call TRBJ1-1; 8 bases line up with TRBD1. The CDR3 sequence is 12 residues long. The V gene's germline CDR1 is MNHEY and CDR2 SVGAGI. The CDR3 region has the DNA TGTGCCCGCAGTTCAGGACAGGGAGAAGCTTTCTTT. This translates into CARSSGQGEAFF.

This clonotype turned up a few times. This sequence joins TRBV25-1 and TRBJ2-5; D is uncertain. The CDR3 contains 14 residues. Germline V gene lookup returns CDR1 MGHDK and CDR2 SYGVNS. V dropped 1 base and J dropped 3 bases, with 9 bases sitting between them. DNA of the CDR3: TGTGCCAGCAGTGAATTTGTGGCCAAAGAGACCCAGTACTTC. It yields the protein CASSEFVAKETQYF.

This clonotype was picked up one time. The rearrangement links TRBV7-2 to TRBJ2-3; 9 bases map to TRBD1. CDR3 length equals 16 residues. Looked up from germline, CDR1 is SGHTA and CDR2 is FQGNSA. V shed 3 bases, J shed 1 base, and the junction held 5 bases outside the gene matches. The CDR3 bases are TGTGCCAGCAGCTTTCGTGGGACAGGGCGCACAGATACGCAGTATTTT. It translates to CASSFRGTGRTDTQYF.

This clonotype was recorded a few times. J is TRBJ2-1 and V is TRBV9; 10 nucleotides line up with TRBD2. The CDR3 sequence is 18 residues long. Per the germline V gene, CDR1 is SGDLS and CDR2 is YYNGEE. The J segment lost 4 bases and the V segment lost 0 bases, leaving 10 bases of the junction unmatched. CDR3 coding DNA: TGTGCCAGCAGCGTAGGGGTAGGGACTAGCGTAGGTTACAATGAGCAGTTCTTC. Translation: CASSVGVGTSVGYNEQFF.

The chain joins TRBV6-5 to TRBJ2-4; 14 bases align to TRBD2. Germline loops: CDR1 MNHEY, CDR2 SVGAGI. V shed 0 bases and J 5 bases; nucleotides not matched to a gene: 9. CDR3 size: 19 residues. This chain's CDR3 is CASSYSSGLAGDGENIQYF. In DNA form, the CDR3 reads TGTGCCAGCAGTTACTCGTCGGGACTAGCGGGGGATGGCGAAAACATTCAGTACTTC.

This chain links TRBV28 with TRBJ2-5, with D possibly matching TRBD2 (5 bases). The CDR3 spans 16 residues. The V gene lost 3 bases and the J gene lost 2 bases, with 16 bases spanning the gap. Germline loops: CDR1 MDHEN, CDR2 SYDVKM. The CDR3 DNA sequence: TGTGCCAGCAGTTTTCCCCGGGGATCTCGACAAGAGACCCAGTACTTC. It specifies CASSFPRGSRQETQYF.

This clonotype was seen a handful of times. The chain is built from TRBV11-2 and TRBJ2-6, with 12 bases that match TRBD2. CDR1 and CDR2 from the germline V gene are SGHAT and FQNNGV. The CDR3 extends over 18 amino acids. J was trimmed by 3 bases and V by 2 bases; bases with no gene match: 5. CDR3 nucleotide sequence: TGTGCCAGCAGCTTATTTAGGACTAGCGGGGTTGGGGCCAACGTCCTGACTTTC. Its protein product is CASSLFRTSGVGANVLTF.

J is TRBJ2-5 and V is TRBV24-1; TRBD1 matches at 11 bases. Germline-derived CDR1 and CDR2 are KGHDR and SFDVKD. The junction had 14 bases not matched to a gene; V was cut back by 1 base and J by 2 bases. The CDR3 is made up of 20 amino acids. The CDR3 region is CATSDLLPDRGPKAQETQYF. The CDR3 DNA reads TGTGCCACCAGTGATTTATTACCGGACAGGGGGCCTAAGGCGCAAGAGACCCAGTACTTC.

The chain uses TRBV28 and TRBJ2-3; 8 bases match TRBD1. The CDR3 sequence is 16 residues long. Germline CDR1 is MDHEN and CDR2 is SYDVKM. Losses at the gene ends were 6 bases for V and 4 bases for J; bases not matched to a gene: 12. CDR3 DNA sequence: TGTGCCAGCAGCACTCTCCAGGGGGCTAGTCCAGATACGCAGTATTTT. Residues: CASSTLQGASPDTQYF.

This clonotype was found once. CDR3 amino acids: CASSELRGSLYEQYF. The CDR3 DNA sequence: TGCGCCAGCAGCGAACTCAGGGGATCGTTGTACGAGCAGTACTTC. The chain recombines TRBV5-1 with TRBJ2-5; possibly TRBD1 for D (6 bases). Gene TRBJ2-7 matches the end of the DNA better, so the J call may be wrong. The CDR3 totals 15 residues. In germline, CDR1 is SGHRS, CDR2 YFSETQ.

The V gene is TRBV4-3, the J gene TRBJ2-1; TRBD1 matches 7 bases. The germline V gene encodes CDR1 LGHNA and CDR2 YSLEER. This CDR3 contains 16 residues. V dropped 4 bases and J dropped 2; count of bases not matched to a gene: 8. CDR3 residues: CASSLSTGIPYNEQFF. In DNA, the CDR3 is TGCGCCAGCAGCCTCTCGACAGGGATACCCTACAATGAGCAGTTCTTC.

The rearrangement uses TRBV20-1 and TRBJ2-5; maybe TRBD1 (6 bases). The ends were cut back, 0 bases at V and 13 bases at J, with 15 bases in the middle. This CDR3 is built from 12 residues. CDR1 DFQATT and CDR2 SNEGSKA come from the germline V gene (reference sequence). CDR3 nucleotide sequence: TGCAGTGCTAGAGAACAGGGACGAGTTCGGTACTTC. It encodes CSAREQGRVRYF.

A few counts support this clonotype. The chain couples TRBV10-3 to TRBJ2-5; D is possibly TRBD1 (6 bases). Germline V CDR1 and CDR2: ENHRY, SYGVKD. The germline V and J ends were trimmed by 3 bases and 4 bases, with 12 bases remaining between them. The CDR3 is 14 residues long. CDR3 coding DNA: TGTGCCATCAGTGACTACAGGGATGGAGAGACCCAGTACTTC. Translated, it gives CAISDYRDGETQYF.

The CDR3 bases are TGTGCCAGCAGTTTATTCCCCCCGGAGCGGGAGGTTTACTACGAGCAGTACTTC. It encodes CASSLFPPEREVYYEQYF. This chain joins TRBV27 and TRBJ2-7; 9 nucleotides line up with TRBD2. The CDR3 runs to 18 residues. V shed 1 base, J shed 3 bases, and the junction held 13 bases outside the gene matches. The germline CDR1 and CDR2 sequences are MNHEY and SMNVEV (reference sequence).

The rearrangement uses TRBV5-1 and TRBJ2-5; D is perhaps TRBD1 or TRBD2 (5 bases each). The CDR3 runs 14 residues. Looked up from germline, CDR1 is SGHRS and CDR2 is YFSETQ. V was clipped by 4 bases and J by 7 bases, with 17 bases between them. The DNA for the CDR3 is TGCGCCAGCAGCCCTCGGGGACCTCGGGGGACCCAGTACTTC. Residues: CASSPRGPRGTQYF.

The chain carries TRBV9 and TRBJ2-5, with 7 bases matching TRBD1. With 3 bases clipped from V and 1 base from J, the junction kept 12 bases outside the gene matches. The germline V gene has CDR1 SGDLS and CDR2 YYNGEE. The CDR3 contains 17 residues. This chain's CDR3 is CASSEGDSFRLQETQYF. The CDR3 nucleotides are TGTGCCAGCAGCGAAGGGGACAGTTTTAGGCTCCAAGAGACCCAGTACTTC.

The chain couples TRBV20-1 to TRBJ2-3; 9 nucleotides match TRBD2. V dropped 3 bases and J dropped 6; count of bases not matched to a gene: 13. The CDR3 is made up of 16 amino acids. Per the germline V gene, CDR1 is DFQATT and CDR2 is SNEGSKA (reference sequence). For the CDR3, the DNA is TGCAGTGCTAGGGGGCGCAGACTAGCGGATAGGGATACGCAGTATTTT. Its protein is CSARGRRLADRDTQYF.

This chain uses TRBV28 with TRBJ2-3; perhaps TRBD1 as D (6 bases). The germline CDR1 and CDR2 sequences are MDHEN and SYDVKM. CDR3 length: 15 residues. V lost 6 bases to trimming and J lost 5 bases, with 18 bases between them. The CDR3 coding sequence is TGTGCCAGCAGGCGCCCAGGGGCGGAGAGAGATACGCAGTATTTT. It specifies CASRRPGAERDTQYF.

A note on this clonotype: At one end, the junction sequence differs from germline, possibly due to a read error. J is TRBJ2-1 and V is TRBV7-7; possibly TRBD1 for D (6 bases). The length of the CDR3 is 12 residues. Germline V gives CDR1 SSHAT, CDR2 FNYEAQ (reference sequence). The CDR3 here is CASSEDRIRQFF. The CDR3 DNA reads as TGTGCTAGCAGCGAAGACAGGATCAGGCAGTTCTTC.

V gene TRBV27 combines with J gene TRBJ1-1; 11 bases line up with TRBD1. The CDR3 spans 17 residues. V was pared by 4 bases and J by 1 base, with 8 bases of the junction left unmatched. Germline V gives CDR1 MNHEY, CDR2 SMNVEV (reference sequence). The DNA for the CDR3 is TGTGCCAGCAGTTCGTTCCGGGACAGGGGGACGAACACTGAAGCTTTCTTT. It translates to CASSSFRDRGTNTEAFF.